This TCR beta chain comes out of a study of blood T cell repertoires in COVID-19. Study in general: The United States, Italy and Spain were the sources of the acute and convalescent COVID-19 samples.

As originally analysed: Cell counts per sample came from amplifying reference gene primers. Sequencing used immunoSEQ multiplex PCR; TCRdb keeps in-frame clones, though not all of them. D and trimming were read from the DNA, whereas the V and J calls and clone size are those reported in that table. This repertoire shows roughly 30,000 clones, around 82% found once; its top ten account for 9% to 10%. Germline V CDR1 and CDR2: LNHNV, YYDKDF (reference sequence). J lost 5 bases, V lost 5 bases, and 8 bases had no gene match. This CDR3 contains 15 residues. Sequencing was done on a sample of peripheral blood. This sequence originates from a man older than 75 with active COVID-19. This chain links TRBV15 with TRBJ2-1; 8 bases are shared with TRBD2. CDR3 in amino acids: CATSGLAGVNNEQFF. CDR3 in DNA: TGTGCCACCAGCGGTCTAGCGGGTGTAAACAATGAGCAGTTCTTC.